Below are 24 T cell receptor beta chains sequenced from a single sample in a study of T cells in women clearing cervical HPV infection. The protocol was immunoSEQ multiplex PCR, while the TCRdb copy is restricted to in-frame clones and leaves out a portion. The data show roughly 20,000 clones, and the top ten clones hold around 5%. Sequenced material: blood buffy coat. Receptors originate from a woman aged 18 to 69 with a cervical HPV16 infection that either progressed to CIN3+ or cleared (not recorded which).

Comments on this clone: With the read ending 3 residues before the CDR3 end, the germline J gene is used to fill in that end. The chain has TRBV18 and TRBJ2-6; D unclear. The CDR3 extends over 15 amino acids. V lost 3 bases, J lost 1 base, and 7 bases lay in between. CDR1 and CDR2 from the germline V gene are KGHSH and LQKENI. CDR3 bases read: TGTGCCAGCTCACCCCAGGCTTCTGGGGCCAACGTC. Translated: CASSPQASGANV. From start to end, the CDR3 is CASSPQASGANVLTF. Full variable domain (rest looked up from reference TRBV18 and TRBJ2-6): NAGVMQNPRHLVRRRGQEARLRCSPMKGHSHVYWYRQLPEEGLKFMVYLQKENIIDESGMPKERFSAEFPKEGPSILRIQQVVRGDSAAYFCASSPQASGANVLTFGAGSRLTVL.

Comment on this clone: The DNA ends 3 residues before the CDR3 does, and the rest of the CDR3 is filled in from the germline J gene. V gene TRBV27 combines with J gene TRBJ1-5, with a possible D match to TRBD1 (6 bases). This CDR3 is built from 17 residues. CDR1 and CDR2 from the germline V gene are MNHEY and SMNVEV (reference sequence). The V and J ends lost 4 bases and 0 bases respectively, with 16 bases between them. The CDR3 bases that were read are TGTGCCAGCAGTTACCGGGGGAGGGGGGGTAGCAATCAGCCC. Translation: CASSYRGRGGSNQP. The full-length CDR3 reads as CASSYRGRGGSNQPQHF.

Incomplete CDR3 DNA: TGTGCCAGCAGCTTTGGAGGCGGGGGGGCGTCAGATACG. Protein sequence: CASSFGGGGASDT. The CDR3 reads in full as CASSFGGGGASDTQYF. V is TRBV5-4 and J is TRBJ2-3; 9 bases agree with TRBD2. The observed sequence ends 3 residues before the CDR3 terminus, with the missing tail filled in from the germline J gene. CDR1 SGHNT and CDR2 YYREEE come from the germline V gene (reference sequence). This CDR3 has 16 amino acids. Trimming cost V 2 bases and J 4 bases; bases outside gene matches: 8.

In the case of this clone: Read coverage stops 3 residues before the CDR3 terminus; the germline J gene supplies the remainder. V gene TRBV29-1 combines with J gene TRBJ2-5; no clear D. The V gene lost 8 bases and the J gene lost 7 bases, with 5 bases spanning the gap. The V gene's germline CDR1 is SQVTM and CDR2 ANQGSEA. CDR3 length: 8 amino acids. The CDR3 sequence: CSTGTQYF. The part of the CDR3 DNA that was read is TGCAGCACCGGGACC.

With respect to this clone: The read is 3 residues too short to cover the CDR3 end, so that end is filled in from the germline J gene. The chain recombines TRBV5-6 with TRBJ1-5; D remains unclear. V was cut by 2 bases and J by 8 bases, with 5 bases left in between. This CDR3 has 11 residues. CDR1 and CDR2 (germline): SGHDT, YYEEEE. Here the CDR3 reads CASSFGEPQHF. Incomplete CDR3 DNA: TGTGCCAGCAGCTTCGGTGAGCCC.

Points on this clone: The read ends 3 residues early relative to the CDR3; the germline J gene fills the gap. V is TRBV18 and J is TRBJ1-5; D gene uncertain. V lost 3 bases to trimming and J lost 5 bases, with 8 bases between them. The CDR3 runs to 13 residues. The germline CDR1 and CDR2 sequences are KGHSH and LQKENI. The covered CDR3 bases are TGTGCCAGCTCACCCCATGCGGATCAGCCC. It specifies CASSPHADQP. In full, the CDR3 reads CASSPHADQPQHF.

Comment on this clone: Coverage ceases 3 residues before the CDR3 finishes, and the germline J gene fills in the end. The chain links TRBV20-1 to TRBJ1-5; 9 bases align to TRBD1. In germline, CDR1 is DFQATT, CDR2 SNEGSKA (reference sequence). Trimming cost V 3 bases and J 2 bases; bases outside gene matches: 5. The length of the CDR3 is 15 residues. The CDR3 here is CSARLQGAGNQPQHF. The covered CDR3 bases are TGCAGTGCTAGGCTACAGGGGGCAGGCAATCAGCCC.

Details on this clone: The read halts 3 residues ahead of the CDR3 end, with the missing end drawn from the germline J gene. V usage is TRBV5-6 and J usage is TRBJ2-2, with a tentative D call TRBD1 (6 bases). CDR1 is SGHDT, CDR2 YYEEEE, per germline. The CDR3 sequence is 15 residues long. The CDR3 region is CASSEQGPGANVLFF. The covered CDR3 bases are TGTGCCAGCAGCGAACAGGGTCCTGGGGCCAACGTG.

The part of the CDR3 DNA that was read is TGTGCCAGCAGCCCCTATGGGGGGGCGCTTAATTCACCC. Translating it yields CASSPYGGALNSP. The whole CDR3 protein reads CASSPYGGALNSPLHF. The rearrangement uses TRBV14 and TRBJ1-6, with a weak D call TRBD1 (6 bases). The read ends 3 residues before the CDR3 terminus; that terminus is restored from the germline J gene. CDR1 and CDR2 (germline): SGHDN, FVKESK. The CDR3 covers 16 residues. The V and J ends lost 4 bases and 6 bases respectively, with 16 bases between them.

As concerns this clone: The read comes to an end 3 residues before the CDR3 does, leaving the germline J gene to fill in the end. The rearrangement joins TRBV2 to TRBJ2-1; D gene ambiguous. The CDR3 is 12 amino acids. Trimming removed 8 bases at V and 8 bases at J, with 13 bases between. CDR1 and CDR2 (germline): SNHLY, FYNNEI. The covered CDR3 bases are TGTGCCAGCGGCCCGCAGATCCATGAG. It codes for CASGPQIHE. The complete CDR3 sequence is CASGPQIHEQFF.

Comment on this clone: The junction departs from germline at one end; a sequencing error may be responsible. The read terminates 3 residues ahead of where the CDR3 ends, so the germline J gene completes it. The chain carries TRBV4-2 and TRBJ2-3, with D tentatively TRBD2 (5 bases). The CDR3 is 15 amino acids. Germline values: CDR1 LGHNA, CDR2 YNFKEQ. CDR3 protein: CASSQSGYRTDTQYF. CDR3 DNA, as far as it was read: TGCGCCAGCAGCCAGAGCGGTTATCGCACAGATACG.

As regards this clone: With the read ending 3 residues before the CDR3 end, the germline J gene is used to fill in that end. The chain recombines TRBV6-2 or TRBV6-3 with TRBJ1-2; 10 positions match TRBD1. Germline-derived CDR1 and CDR2 are MNHEY and SVGEGT. CDR3 length: 13 amino acids. Incomplete CDR3 DNA: TGTGCCAGCAACCGGGGACAGGGGAATGAC. This gives the protein CASNRGQGND. The entire CDR3 sequence reads CASNRGQGNDYTF.

Note on this clone: Read sequence stops 3 residues before the CDR3 end, and the germline J gene provides the missing end. The gene calls are TRBV5-1 and TRBJ2-3, with 14 bases identical to TRBD2. This CDR3 spans 16 amino acids. V was pared by 4 bases and J by 4 bases, with 5 bases of the junction left unmatched. CDR1 SGHRS and CDR2 YFSETQ come from the germline V gene. Incomplete CDR3 DNA: TGCGCCAGCAGCGTGACTAGCGGGGGGGCCGCAGATACG. Encoded protein: CASSVTSGGAADT. The whole CDR3 reads CASSVTSGGAADTQYF.

Regarding this clone: The read is 3 residues too short to cover the CDR3 end, so that end is filled in from the germline J gene. This chain links TRBV28 with TRBJ2-7; D is possibly TRBD1 (6 bases). Deletions cut 7 bases from V and 3 bases from J, with 13 bases between. CDR3 length equals 13 residues. Germline loops: CDR1 MDHEN, CDR2 SYDVKM. The part of the CDR3 DNA that was read is TGTGCCAGCATCTCTCAGACAGGCTACGAG. Translated: CASISQTGYE. The full CDR3 protein reads CASISQTGYEQYF.

Note on this clone: The read falls 3 residues short of the CDR3 end, and the missing part is taken from the germline J gene. The chain uses TRBV20-1 and TRBJ2-1, with D perhaps matching TRBD2 (5 bases). V dropped 7 bases and J dropped 2 bases, with 9 bases sitting between them. The V gene's germline CDR1 is DFQATT and CDR2 SNEGSKA (reference sequence). CDR3 size: 12 residues. CDR3 DNA (partial): TGCAGTGAGCGGAATACCTACAATGAG. Translation: CSERNTYNE. The full CDR3 is CSERNTYNEQFF.

With regard to this clone: The read ends 3 residues before the CDR3 terminus; that terminus is restored from the germline J gene. The chain carries TRBV7-2 and TRBJ1-2, with D hard to call. The CDR3 runs to 14 residues. Germline V gene sequence: CDR1 SGHTA, CDR2 FQGNSA. The CDR3 bases that were read are TGTGCCAGCAGCTTAGTATTCTATCCTCAAAGC. Its translation is CASSLVFYPQS. The entire CDR3 sequence reads CASSLVFYPQSYTF.

Concerning this clone itself: The read terminates 3 residues ahead of where the CDR3 ends, so the germline J gene completes it. The chain has TRBV18 and TRBJ2-4, with D perhaps matching TRBD2 (6 bases). The CDR3 consists of 15 residues. Germline CDR1 reads KGHSH; CDR2 reads LQKENI. Trimming shortened V by 3 bases and J by 0 bases, and 9 bases separated the two germline ends. CDR3 DNA, as far as it was read: TGTGCCAGCTCACCTGGGGGACTAGCCAAAAACATT. Translating gives CASSPGGLAKNI. The entire CDR3 sequence reads CASSPGGLAKNIQYF. The whole variable domain, remainder taken from reference TRBV18 and TRBJ2-4, is NAGVMQNPRHLVRRRGQEARLRCSPMKGHSHVYWYRQLPEEGLKFMVYLQKENIIDESGMPKERFSAEFPKEGPSILRIQQVVRGDSAAYFCASSPGGLAKNIQYFGAGTRLSVL.

As concerns this clone: Read data end 3 residues before the CDR3 end; the end is taken from the germline J gene. This rearrangement joins TRBV20-1 to TRBJ2-5; 9 bases are shared with TRBD1. CDR1 is DFQATT, CDR2 SNEGSKA, per germline (reference sequence). The CDR3 is 13 amino acids. V shed 5 bases, J shed 5 bases, and the junction held 6 bases outside the gene matches. The CDR3 reads CSAGTGTGETQYF. CDR3 DNA, as far as it was read: TGCAGTGCTGGAACAGGGACAGGGGAGACC.

Notes on this clone: The junction shows a germline mismatch at one end, possibly a read error. The CDR3 end is not reached by the read, which stops 3 residues before it; the germline J gene fills it in. The V gene is TRBV18, the J gene TRBJ2-3; D unresolved. Germline CDR1 KGHSH, CDR2 LQKENI. The CDR3 has 12 amino acids. The sequenced CDR3 bases are TGTGCCAGCTCACCGATCCCAGAGACG. It encodes CASSPIPET. The full-length CDR3 reads as CASSPIPETQYF.

As regards this clone: The read terminates 3 residues before the CDR3 end, so the remaining end is supplied by the germline J gene. J is TRBJ2-3 and V is TRBV2, with D unclear. The germline gives CDR1 SNHLY, CDR2 FYNNEI. Deletions cut 1 base from V and 4 bases from J, with 15 bases between. CDR3 length equals 16 residues. The sequenced CDR3 bases are TGTGCCAGCAGTGAAGATCCTCCCTACTCCGCAGATACG. Encoded protein: CASSEDPPYSADT. The whole CDR3 is CASSEDPPYSADTQYF. Full variable domain (missing parts from reference TRBV2 and TRBJ2-3): EPEVTQTPSHQVTQMGQEVILRCVPISNHLYFYWYRQILGQKVEFLVSFYNNEISEKSEIFDDQFSVERPDGSNFTLKIRSTKLEDSAMYFCASSEDPPYSADTQYFGPGTRLTVL.

Notes on this clone: From the germline J gene comes the end of the CDR3, since the read stops 3 residues before it. Other DNA sequences of this sample code for an identical CDR3. This chain joins TRBV11-2 and TRBJ1-3; 8 bases are a match to TRBD1. Germline V lookup: CDR1 SGHAT, CDR2 FQNNGV. V lost 5 bases and J lost 2; bases outside the gene matches: 5. CDR3 length: 15 amino acids. CDR3 residues: CASSRKGQAGNTIYF. The covered CDR3 bases are TGTGCCAGCAGCCGTAAGGGACAGGCTGGAAACACC.

In regard to this clone: The read ends 3 residues shy of where the CDR3 ends; the end is completed using the germline J gene. V and J are TRBV18 and TRBJ2-4; D might be TRBD2 (5 bases). The CDR3 consists of 15 residues. Germline CDR1 KGHSH, CDR2 LQKENI. CDR3 DNA, as far as it was read: TGTGCCAGCTCACCAGCCCCCGCCGCCGACTATGGT. Translated, it gives CASSPAPAADYG. The CDR3 in its entirety is CASSPAPAADYGQYF.

CDR3 bases read: TGTGCCAGCACCGAGGTAGACAGGGTGATTGAGACC. This sequence encodes CASTEVDRVIET. The full-length CDR3 reads as CASTEVDRVIETYTF. The J gene is TRBJ1-2, the V gene TRBV2, with 7 positions matching TRBD1. The read terminates 3 residues before the CDR3 end, so the remaining end is supplied by the germline J gene. CDR3 size: 15 residues. Germline values: CDR1 SNHLY, CDR2 FYNNEI. The variable domain in full, completed from reference TRBV2 and TRBJ1-2, reads EPEVTQTPSHQVTQMGQEVILRCVPISNHLYFYWYRQILGQKVEFLVSFYNNEISEKSEIFDDQFSVERPDGSNFTLKIRSTKLEDSAMYFCASTEVDRVIETYTFGSGTRLTVV.

As for this clone: The read ends 3 residues shy of where the CDR3 ends; the end is completed using the germline J gene. The V gene is TRBV6-1, the J gene TRBJ2-3; 9 bases line up with TRBD2. The V segment lost 0 bases and the J segment 4 bases; nucleotides outside the gene matches: 8. CDR1 is MNHNS, CDR2 SASEGT, per germline. This CDR3 is 17 amino acids long. CDR3 protein: CASSEALRSGGADTQYF. The part of the CDR3 DNA that was read is TGTGCCAGCAGTGAAGCGCTTCGTAGCGGGGGTGCAGATACG.